This T cell receptor beta chain is drawn from a study of cytomegalovirus exposure and HLA in healthy donors. Findings of the study overall: There were some public TCRs occurring in many donors, but most TCR sequences were rare.

In the case of this clone: Its antigen is currently unknown.

The study drew the donors from its approximately 110-subject validation cohort, separate from the approximately 670-subject first cohort. Assay used: immunoSEQ multiplex PCR; TCRdb lists only in-frame clones, some missing. The sample shows 160,000 or so clones, less than 90% of them seen only once. This CDR3 region has 16 residues. With 0 bases clipped from V and 9 bases from J, the junction kept 8 bases outside the gene matches. The germline gives CDR1 SGDLS, CDR2 YYNGEE. The chain couples TRBV9 to TRBJ1-6; TRBD1 agrees at 8 bases. The sequenced sample consisted of PBMCs. This TCR was recovered from a man aged 25-40 years in good health and CMV-seropositive. CDR3 nucleotide sequence: TGTGCCAGCAGCGTAGAGGACAGGGCAACTACTTCACCCCTCCACTTT. It encodes CASSVEDRATTSPLHF.